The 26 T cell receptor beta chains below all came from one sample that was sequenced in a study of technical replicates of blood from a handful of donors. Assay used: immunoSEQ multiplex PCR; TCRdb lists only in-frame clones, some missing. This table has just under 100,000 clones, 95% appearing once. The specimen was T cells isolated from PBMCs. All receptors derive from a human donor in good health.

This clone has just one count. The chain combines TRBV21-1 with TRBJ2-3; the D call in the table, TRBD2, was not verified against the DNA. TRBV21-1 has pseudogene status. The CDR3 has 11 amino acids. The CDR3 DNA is TGTGCCAGCTTTTTCGCAGATACGCAGTATTTT. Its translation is CASFFADTQYF.

The CDR3 DNA sequence: TGTGCCAGCTCACCAAAGGGTAACAGGGTATTGGGTTGGAACACTGAAGCTTTCTTT. Its translation: CASSPKGNRVLGWNTEAFF. The chain uses TRBV18 and TRBJ1-1, with a tentative D call TRBD1 (6 bases). Germline V gene lookup returns CDR1 KGHSH and CDR2 LQKENI. The germline V and J ends were trimmed by 2 bases and 1 base, with 23 bases remaining between them. This CDR3 is 19 amino acids long.

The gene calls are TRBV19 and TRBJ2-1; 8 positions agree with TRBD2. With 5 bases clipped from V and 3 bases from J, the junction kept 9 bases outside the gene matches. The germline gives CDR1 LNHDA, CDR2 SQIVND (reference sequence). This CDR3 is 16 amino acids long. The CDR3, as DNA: TGTGCCAGTAGTGTACTAGCGGTCCTCGACTACAATGAGCAGTTCTTC. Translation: CASSVLAVLDYNEQFF.

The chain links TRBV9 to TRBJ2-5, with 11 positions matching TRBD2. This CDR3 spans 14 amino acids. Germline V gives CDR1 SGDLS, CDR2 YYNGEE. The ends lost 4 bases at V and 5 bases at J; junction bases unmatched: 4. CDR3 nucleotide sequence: TGTGCCAGCAGCCAGACTAGCGGGACGGAGACCCAGTACTTC. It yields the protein CASSQTSGTETQYF.

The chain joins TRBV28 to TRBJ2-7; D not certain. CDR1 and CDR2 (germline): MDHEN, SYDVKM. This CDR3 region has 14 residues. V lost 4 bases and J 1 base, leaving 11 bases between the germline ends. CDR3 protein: CASSSFNGSYEQYF. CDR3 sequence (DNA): TGTGCCAGCAGTTCATTCAACGGTTCCTACGAGCAGTACTTC.

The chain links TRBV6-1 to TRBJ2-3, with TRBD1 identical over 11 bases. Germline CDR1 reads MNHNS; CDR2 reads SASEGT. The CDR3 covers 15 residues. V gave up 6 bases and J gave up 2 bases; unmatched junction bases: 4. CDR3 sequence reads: CASRLGQGDTDTQYF. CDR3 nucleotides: TGTGCCAGCAGATTGGGACAGGGGGACACAGATACGCAGTATTTT.

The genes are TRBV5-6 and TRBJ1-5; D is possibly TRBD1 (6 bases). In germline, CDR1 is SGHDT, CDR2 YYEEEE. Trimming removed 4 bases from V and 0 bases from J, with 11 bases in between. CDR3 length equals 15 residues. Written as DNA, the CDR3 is TGTGCCAGCAGCAACGGACAGAGTAGCAATCAGCCCCAGCATTTT. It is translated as CASSNGQSSNQPQHF.

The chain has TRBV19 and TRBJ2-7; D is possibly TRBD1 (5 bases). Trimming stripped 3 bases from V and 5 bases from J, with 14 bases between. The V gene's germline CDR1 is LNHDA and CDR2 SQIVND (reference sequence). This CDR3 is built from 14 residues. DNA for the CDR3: TGTGCCAGTAGTATTGGGCAGGGCCTCGACGAGCAGTACTTC. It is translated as CASSIGQGLDEQYF.

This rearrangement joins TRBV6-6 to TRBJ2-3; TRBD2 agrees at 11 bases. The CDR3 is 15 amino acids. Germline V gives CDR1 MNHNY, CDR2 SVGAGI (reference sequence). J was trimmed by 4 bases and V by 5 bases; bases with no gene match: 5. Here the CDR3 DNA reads TGTGCCAGCAGTCTACTAGCGGGAGTTCCAGATACGCAGTATTTT. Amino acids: CASSLLAGVPDTQYF.

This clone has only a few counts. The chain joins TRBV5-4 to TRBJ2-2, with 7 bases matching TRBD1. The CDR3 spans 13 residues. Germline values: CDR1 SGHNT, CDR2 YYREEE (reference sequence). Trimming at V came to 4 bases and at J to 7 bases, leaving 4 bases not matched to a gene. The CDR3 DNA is TGTGCCAGCAGCGTGACAGGGATCGGGGAGCTGTTTTTT. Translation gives CASSVTGIGELFF.

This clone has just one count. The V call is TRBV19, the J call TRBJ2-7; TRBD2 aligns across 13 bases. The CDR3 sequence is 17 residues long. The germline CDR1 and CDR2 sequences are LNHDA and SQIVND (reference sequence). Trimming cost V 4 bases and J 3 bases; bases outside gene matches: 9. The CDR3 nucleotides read TGTGCCAGTAGTAGATCGGTACTAGCGGGAGGGCTCTACGAGCAGTACTTC. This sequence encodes CASSRSVLAGGLYEQYF.

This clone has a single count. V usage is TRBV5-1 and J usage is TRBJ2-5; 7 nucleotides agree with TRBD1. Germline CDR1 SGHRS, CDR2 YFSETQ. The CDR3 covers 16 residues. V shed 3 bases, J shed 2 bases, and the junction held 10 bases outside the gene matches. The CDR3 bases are TGCGCCAGCAGCTCAGGACAGGATTTTACTCAAGAGACCCAGTACTTC. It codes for CASSSGQDFTQETQYF.

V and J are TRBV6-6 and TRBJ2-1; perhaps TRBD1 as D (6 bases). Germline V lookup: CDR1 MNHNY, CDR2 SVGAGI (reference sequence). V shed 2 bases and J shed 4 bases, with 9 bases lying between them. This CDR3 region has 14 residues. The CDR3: CASSYGTTYNEQFF. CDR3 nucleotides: TGTGCCAGCAGTTACGGGACAACATACAATGAGCAGTTCTTC.

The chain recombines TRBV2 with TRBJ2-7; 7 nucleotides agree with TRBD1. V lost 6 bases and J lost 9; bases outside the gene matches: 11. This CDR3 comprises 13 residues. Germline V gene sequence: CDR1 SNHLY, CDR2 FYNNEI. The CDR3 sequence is CASRGWTGDAQYF. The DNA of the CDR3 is TGTGCCAGCAGGGGTTGGACAGGCGATGCGCAGTACTTC.

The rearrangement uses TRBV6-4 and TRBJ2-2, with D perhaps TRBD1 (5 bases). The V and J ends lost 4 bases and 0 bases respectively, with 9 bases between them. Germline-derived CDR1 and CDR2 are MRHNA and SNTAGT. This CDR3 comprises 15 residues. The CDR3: CASSGETANTGELFF. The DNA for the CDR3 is TGTGCCAGCAGTGGAGAGACAGCGAACACCGGGGAGCTGTTTTTT.

The CDR3 DNA reads as TGTGCCAGCAGCCGTCCTTATAGGGGCGGCTACACCTTC. Translated: CASSRPYRGGYTF. This chain links TRBV14 with TRBJ1-2; tentatively, D is TRBD1 (5 bases). Deletions cut 4 bases from V and 8 bases from J, with 14 bases between. The CDR3 covers 13 residues. Germline assignment: CDR1 SGHDN and CDR2 FVKESK.

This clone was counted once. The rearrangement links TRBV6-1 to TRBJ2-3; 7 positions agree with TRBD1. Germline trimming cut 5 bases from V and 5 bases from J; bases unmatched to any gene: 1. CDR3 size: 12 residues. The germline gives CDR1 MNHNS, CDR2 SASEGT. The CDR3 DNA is TGTGCCAGCAGTCAGGGGGAAGATACGCAGTATTTT. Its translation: CASSQGEDTQYF.

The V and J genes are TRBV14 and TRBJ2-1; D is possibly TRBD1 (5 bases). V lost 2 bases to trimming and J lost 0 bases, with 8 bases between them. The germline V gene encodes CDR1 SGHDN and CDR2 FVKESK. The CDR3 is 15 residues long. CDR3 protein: CASSQRQSSYNEQFF. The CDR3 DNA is TGTGCCAGCAGCCAAAGACAGAGCTCCTACAATGAGCAGTTCTTC.

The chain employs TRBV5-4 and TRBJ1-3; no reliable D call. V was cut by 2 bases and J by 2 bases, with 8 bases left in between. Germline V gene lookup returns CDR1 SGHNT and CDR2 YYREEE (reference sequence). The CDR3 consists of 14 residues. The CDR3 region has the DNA TGTGCCAGCAGCTTTGAGGGAACTGGAAACACCATATATTTT. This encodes CASSFEGTGNTIYF.

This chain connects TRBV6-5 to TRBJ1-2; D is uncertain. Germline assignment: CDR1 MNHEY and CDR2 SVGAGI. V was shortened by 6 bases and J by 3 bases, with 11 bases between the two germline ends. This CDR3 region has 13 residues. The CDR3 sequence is CASSIKEDYGYTF. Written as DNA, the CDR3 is TGTGCCAGCAGCATAAAAGAGGACTATGGCTACACCTTC.

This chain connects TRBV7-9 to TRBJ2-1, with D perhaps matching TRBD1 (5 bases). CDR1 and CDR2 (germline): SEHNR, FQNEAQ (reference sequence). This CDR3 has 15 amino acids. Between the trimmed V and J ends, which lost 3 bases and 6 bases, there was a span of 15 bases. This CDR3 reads CASSFNTGHLNEQFF. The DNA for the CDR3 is TGTGCCAGCAGCTTTAACACAGGCCATCTCAATGAGCAGTTCTTC.

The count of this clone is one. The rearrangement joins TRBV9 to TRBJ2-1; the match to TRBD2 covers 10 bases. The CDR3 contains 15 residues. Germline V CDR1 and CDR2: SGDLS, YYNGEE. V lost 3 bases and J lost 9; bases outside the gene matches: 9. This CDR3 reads CASSGLAGVFAEQFF. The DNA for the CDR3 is TGTGCCAGCAGCGGGCTAGCGGGAGTTTTTGCTGAGCAGTTCTTC.

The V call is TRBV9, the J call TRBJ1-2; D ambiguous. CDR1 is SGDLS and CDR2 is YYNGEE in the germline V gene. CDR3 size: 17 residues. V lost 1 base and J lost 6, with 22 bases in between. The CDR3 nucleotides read TGTGCCAGCAGCGTAAATCTGGCCGATGGGCGGGAGGATGGCTACACCTTC. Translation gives CASSVNLADGREDGYTF.

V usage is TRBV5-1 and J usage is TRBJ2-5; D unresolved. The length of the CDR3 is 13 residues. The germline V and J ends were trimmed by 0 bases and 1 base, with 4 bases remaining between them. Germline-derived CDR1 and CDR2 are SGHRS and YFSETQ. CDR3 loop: CASSLGGQETQYF. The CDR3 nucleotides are TGCGCCAGCAGCTTGGGCGGCCAAGAGACCCAGTACTTC.

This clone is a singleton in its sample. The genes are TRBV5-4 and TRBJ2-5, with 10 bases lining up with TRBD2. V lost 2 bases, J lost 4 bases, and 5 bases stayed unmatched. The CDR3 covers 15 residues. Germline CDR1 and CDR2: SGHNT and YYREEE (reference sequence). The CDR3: CASSFHRLAGETQYF. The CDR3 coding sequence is TGTGCCAGCAGCTTCCACCGACTAGCGGGAGAGACCCAGTACTTC.

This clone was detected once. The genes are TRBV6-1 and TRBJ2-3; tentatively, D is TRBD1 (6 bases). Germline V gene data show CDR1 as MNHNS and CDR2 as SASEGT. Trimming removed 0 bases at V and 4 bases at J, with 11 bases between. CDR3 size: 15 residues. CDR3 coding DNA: TGTGCCAGCAGTGAAGCGGAGCAGGGGCCAGATACGCAGTATTTT. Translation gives CASSEAEQGPDTQYF.